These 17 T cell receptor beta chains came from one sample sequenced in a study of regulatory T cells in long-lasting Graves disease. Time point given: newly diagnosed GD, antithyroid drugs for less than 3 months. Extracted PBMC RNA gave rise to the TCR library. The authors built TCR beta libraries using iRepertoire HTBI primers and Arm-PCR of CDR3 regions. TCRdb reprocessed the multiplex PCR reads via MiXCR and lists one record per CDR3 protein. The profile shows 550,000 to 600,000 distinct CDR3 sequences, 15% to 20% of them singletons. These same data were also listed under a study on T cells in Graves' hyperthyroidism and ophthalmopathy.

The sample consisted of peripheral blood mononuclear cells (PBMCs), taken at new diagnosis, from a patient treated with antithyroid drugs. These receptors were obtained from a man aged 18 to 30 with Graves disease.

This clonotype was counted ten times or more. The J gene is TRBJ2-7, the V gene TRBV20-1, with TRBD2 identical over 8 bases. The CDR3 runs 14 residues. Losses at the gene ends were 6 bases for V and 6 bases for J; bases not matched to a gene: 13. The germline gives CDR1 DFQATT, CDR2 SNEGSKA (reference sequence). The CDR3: CSASRPGGDGEQYF. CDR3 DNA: TGCAGTGCCTCTCGCCCCGGGGGGGACGGCGAGCAGTACTTC.

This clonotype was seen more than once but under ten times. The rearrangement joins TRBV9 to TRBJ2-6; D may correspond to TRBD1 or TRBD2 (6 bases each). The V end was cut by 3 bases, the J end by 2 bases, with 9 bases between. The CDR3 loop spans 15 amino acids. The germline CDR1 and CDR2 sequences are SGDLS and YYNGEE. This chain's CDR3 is CASSAGATGANVLTF. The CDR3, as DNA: TGTGCCAGCAGCGCGGGGGCCACTGGGGCCAACGTCCTGACTTTC.

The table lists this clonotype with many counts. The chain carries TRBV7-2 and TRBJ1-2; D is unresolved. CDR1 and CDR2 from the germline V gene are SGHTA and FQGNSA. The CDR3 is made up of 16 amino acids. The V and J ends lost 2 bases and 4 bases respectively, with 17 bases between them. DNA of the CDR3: TGTGCCAGCAGCTTAAAATGGCAGAGCGGGAGCTATGGCTACACCTTC. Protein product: CASSLKWQSGSYGYTF.

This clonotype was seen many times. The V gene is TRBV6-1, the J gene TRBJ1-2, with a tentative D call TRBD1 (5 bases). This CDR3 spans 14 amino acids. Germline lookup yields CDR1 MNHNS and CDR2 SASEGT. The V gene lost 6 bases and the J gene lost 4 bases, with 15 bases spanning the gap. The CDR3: CASRTQGAGYGYTF. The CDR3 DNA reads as TGTGCCAGCAGGACCCAGGGTGCGGGCTATGGCTACACCTTC.

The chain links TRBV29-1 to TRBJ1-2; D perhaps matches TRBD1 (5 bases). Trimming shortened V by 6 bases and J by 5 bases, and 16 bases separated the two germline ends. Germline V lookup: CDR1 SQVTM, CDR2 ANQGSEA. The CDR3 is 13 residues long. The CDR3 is CSVARVNSYGYTF. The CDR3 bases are TGCAGCGTCGCCAGGGTAAACAGTTATGGCTACACCTTC.

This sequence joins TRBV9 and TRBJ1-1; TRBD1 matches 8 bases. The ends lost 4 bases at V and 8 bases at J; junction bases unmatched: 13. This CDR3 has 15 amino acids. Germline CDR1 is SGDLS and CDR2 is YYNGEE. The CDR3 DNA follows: TGTGCCAGCAGCCGCGACTTGGACAGGGAAAAGGAAGCTTTCTTT. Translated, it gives CASSRDLDREKEAFF.

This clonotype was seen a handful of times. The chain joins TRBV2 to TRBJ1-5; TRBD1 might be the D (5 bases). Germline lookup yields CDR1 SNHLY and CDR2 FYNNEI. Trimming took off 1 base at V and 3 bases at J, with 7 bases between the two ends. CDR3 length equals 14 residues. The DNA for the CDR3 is TGTGCCAGCAGTGAAGGACAGAACAATCAGCCCCAGCATTTT. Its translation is CASSEGQNNQPQHF.

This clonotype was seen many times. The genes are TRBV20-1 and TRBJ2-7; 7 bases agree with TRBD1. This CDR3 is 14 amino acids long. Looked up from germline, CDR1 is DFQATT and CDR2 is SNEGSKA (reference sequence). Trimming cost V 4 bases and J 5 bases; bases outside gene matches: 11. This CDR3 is CSATQSTGYNEQYF. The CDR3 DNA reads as TGCAGTGCTACCCAATCGACAGGGTATAACGAGCAGTACTTC.

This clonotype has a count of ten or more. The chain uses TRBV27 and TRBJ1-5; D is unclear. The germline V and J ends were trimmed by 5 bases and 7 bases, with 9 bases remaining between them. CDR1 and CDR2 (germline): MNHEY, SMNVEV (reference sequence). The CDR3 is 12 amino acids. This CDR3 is CASSPLGQPQHF. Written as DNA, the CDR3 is TGTGCCAGCAGTCCGCTGGGGCAGCCCCAGCATTTT.

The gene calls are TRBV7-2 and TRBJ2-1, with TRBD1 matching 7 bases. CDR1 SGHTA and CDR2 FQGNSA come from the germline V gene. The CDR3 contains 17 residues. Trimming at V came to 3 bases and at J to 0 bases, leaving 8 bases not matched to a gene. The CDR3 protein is CASSFALQGSSYNEQFF. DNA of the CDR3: TGTGCCAGCAGCTTCGCCCTACAGGGGAGCTCCTACAATGAGCAGTTCTTC.

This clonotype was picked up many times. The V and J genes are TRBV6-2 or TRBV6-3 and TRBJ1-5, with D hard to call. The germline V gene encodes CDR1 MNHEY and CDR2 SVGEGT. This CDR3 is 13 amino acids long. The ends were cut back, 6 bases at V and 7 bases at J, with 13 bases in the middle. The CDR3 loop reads CASSPWFEQPQHF. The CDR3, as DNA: TGTGCCAGCAGCCCATGGTTCGAGCAGCCCCAGCATTTT.

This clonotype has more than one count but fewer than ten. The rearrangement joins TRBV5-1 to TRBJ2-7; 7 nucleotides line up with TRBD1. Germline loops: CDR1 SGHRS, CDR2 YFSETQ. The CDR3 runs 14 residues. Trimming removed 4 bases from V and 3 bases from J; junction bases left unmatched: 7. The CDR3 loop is CASSITGVDYEQYF. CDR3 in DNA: TGCGCCAGCAGCATAACAGGGGTCGACTACGAGCAGTACTTC.

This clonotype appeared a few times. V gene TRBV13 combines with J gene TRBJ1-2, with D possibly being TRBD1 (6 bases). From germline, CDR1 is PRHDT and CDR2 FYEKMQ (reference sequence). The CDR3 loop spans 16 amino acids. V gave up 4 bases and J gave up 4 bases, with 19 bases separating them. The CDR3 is CASSSLAGGRVYGYTF. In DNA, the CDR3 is TGTGCCAGCAGCTCCCTTGCGGGGGGGCGAGTCTATGGCTACACCTTC.

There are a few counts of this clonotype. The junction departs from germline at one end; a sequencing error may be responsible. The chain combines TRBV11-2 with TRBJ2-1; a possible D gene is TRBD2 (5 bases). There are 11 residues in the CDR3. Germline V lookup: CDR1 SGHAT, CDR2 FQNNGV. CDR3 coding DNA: TGTGCCAGCAGCTCCTACGCGGGCCCGTCCTTC. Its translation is CASSSYAGPSF.

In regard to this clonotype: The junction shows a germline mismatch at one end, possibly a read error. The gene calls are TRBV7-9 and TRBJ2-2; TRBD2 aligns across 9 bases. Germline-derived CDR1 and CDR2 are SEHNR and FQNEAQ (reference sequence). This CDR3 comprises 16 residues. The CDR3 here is CVSSFPASGTTGELFF. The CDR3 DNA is TGTGTCAGCAGCTTTCCAGCTAGCGGGACAACCGGGGAGCTGTTTTTT. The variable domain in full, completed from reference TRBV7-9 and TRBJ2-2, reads DTGVSQNPRHKITKRGQNVTFRCDPISEHNRLYWYRQTLGQGPEFLTYFQNEAQLEKSRLLSDRFSAERPKGSFSTLEIQRTEQGDSAMYLCVSSFPASGTTGELFFGEGSRLTVL.

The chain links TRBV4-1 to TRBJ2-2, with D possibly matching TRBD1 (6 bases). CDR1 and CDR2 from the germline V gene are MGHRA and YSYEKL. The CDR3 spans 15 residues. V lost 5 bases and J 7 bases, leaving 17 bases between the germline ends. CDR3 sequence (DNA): TGCGCCAGCAGCGTACAGGGTTTAGCAGGCGGGGAGCTGTTTTTT. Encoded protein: CASSVQGLAGGELFF.

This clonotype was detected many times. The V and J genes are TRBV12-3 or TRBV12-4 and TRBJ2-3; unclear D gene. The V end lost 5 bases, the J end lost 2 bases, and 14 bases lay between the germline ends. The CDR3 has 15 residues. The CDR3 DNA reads TGTGCCAGCAGTCCCACGAGGACGATCACAGATACGCAGTATTTT. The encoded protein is CASSPTRTITDTQYF.